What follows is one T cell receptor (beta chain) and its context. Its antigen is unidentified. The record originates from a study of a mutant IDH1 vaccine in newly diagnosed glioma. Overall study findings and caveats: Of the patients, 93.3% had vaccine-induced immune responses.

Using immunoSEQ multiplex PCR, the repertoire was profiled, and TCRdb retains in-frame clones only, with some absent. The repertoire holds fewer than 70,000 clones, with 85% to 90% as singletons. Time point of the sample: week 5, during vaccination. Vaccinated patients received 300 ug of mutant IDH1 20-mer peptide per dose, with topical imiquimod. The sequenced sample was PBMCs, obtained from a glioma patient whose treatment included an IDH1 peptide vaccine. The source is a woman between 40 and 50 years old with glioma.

The chain's CDR3 is CASSPLAGVGELFF. CDR3 DNA sequence: TGCGCCAGCAGCCCGCTAGCGGGAGTCGGGGAGCTGTTTTTT. The V gene is TRBV5-1, the J gene TRBJ2-2, with 10 bases fitting TRBD2. This CDR3 comprises 14 residues. Germline V lookup: CDR1 SGHRS, CDR2 YFSETQ. V gave up 4 bases and J gave up 7 bases; unmatched junction bases: 4. Looking up the rest from reference TRBV5-1 and TRBJ2-2 gives the full variable domain: KAGVTQTPRYLIKTRGQQVTLSCSPISGHRSVSWYQQTPGQGLQFLFEYFSETQRNKGNFPGRFSGRQFSNSRSEMNVSTLELGDSALYLCASSPLAGVGELFFGEGSRLTVL.